This T cell receptor (beta chain) was observed in a study of shared clonotypes between healthy human individuals. Findings and caveats of the study: Genetic and exposure-history diversity was limited by the few donors.

As to this clone: Its cognate antigen is unknown.

Generated by immunoSEQ multiplex PCR, the TCRdb table keeps only in-frame clones and is missing some. The sample lists millions of clones, roughly nine tenths occurring once. The sequence was obtained from a man between 18 and 29 years old in good health. The source material was naive CD4+ T cells sorted from blood. The subset is: CD45RA+ positively selected.

CDR3 nucleotides: TGCGCCAGCAGCCACGCGGGACTAGCGGGAGAGAGAGAGCAGTACTTC. Its protein product is CASSHAGLAGEREQYF. This chain uses TRBV4-1 with TRBJ2-7, with TRBD2 identical over 14 bases. J lost 7 bases, V lost 3 bases, and 8 bases had no gene match. The V gene's germline CDR1 is MGHRA and CDR2 YSYEKL. CDR3 length equals 16 residues.